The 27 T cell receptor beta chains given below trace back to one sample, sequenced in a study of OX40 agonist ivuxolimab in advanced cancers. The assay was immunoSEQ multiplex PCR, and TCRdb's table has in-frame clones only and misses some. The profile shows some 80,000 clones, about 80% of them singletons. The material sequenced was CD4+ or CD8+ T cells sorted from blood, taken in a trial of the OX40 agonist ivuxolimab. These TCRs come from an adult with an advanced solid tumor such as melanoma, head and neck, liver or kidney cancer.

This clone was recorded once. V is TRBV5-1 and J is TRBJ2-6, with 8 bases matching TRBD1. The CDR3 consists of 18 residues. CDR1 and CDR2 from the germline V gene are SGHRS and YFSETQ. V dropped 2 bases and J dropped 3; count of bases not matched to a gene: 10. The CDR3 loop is CASSLPGQGFFGANVLTF. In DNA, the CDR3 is TGCGCCAGCAGCTTACCTGGACAGGGTTTTTTTGGGGCCAACGTCCTGACTTTC.

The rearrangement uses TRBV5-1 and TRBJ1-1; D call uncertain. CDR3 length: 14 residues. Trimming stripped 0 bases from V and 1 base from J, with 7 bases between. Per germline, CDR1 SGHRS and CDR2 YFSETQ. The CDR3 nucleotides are TGCGCCAGCAGCTTGGAAGTGAGGAACACTGAAGCTTTCTTT. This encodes CASSLEVRNTEAFF.

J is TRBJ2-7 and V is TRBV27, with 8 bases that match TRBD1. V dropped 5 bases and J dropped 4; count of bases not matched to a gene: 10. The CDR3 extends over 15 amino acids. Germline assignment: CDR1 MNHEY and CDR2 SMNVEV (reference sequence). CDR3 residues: CASSLQGQVYYEQYF. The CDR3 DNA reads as TGTGCCAGCAGTCTCCAGGGACAGGTCTATTACGAGCAGTACTTC.

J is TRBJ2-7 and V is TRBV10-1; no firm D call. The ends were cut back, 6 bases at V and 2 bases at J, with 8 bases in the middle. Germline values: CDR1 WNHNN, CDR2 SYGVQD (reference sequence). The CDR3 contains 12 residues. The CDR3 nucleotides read TGCGCCAGCAGGCCGGTCCCCTACGAGCAGTACTTC. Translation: CASRPVPYEQYF.

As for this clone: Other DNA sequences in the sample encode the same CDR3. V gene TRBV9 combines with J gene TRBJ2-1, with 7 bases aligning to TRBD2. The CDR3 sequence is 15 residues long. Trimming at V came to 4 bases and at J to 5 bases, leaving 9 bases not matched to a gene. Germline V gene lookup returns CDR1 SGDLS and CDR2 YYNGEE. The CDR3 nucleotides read TGTGCCAGCAGCCCCCGGTTAGCGGGCGACAATGAGCAGTTCTTC. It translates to CASSPRLAGDNEQFF.

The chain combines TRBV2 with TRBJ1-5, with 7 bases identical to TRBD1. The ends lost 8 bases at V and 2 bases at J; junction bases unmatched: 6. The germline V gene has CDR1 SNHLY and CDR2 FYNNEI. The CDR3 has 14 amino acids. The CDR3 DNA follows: TGTGCCAGCGGCCAGACAGGGCGCAATCAGCCCCAGCATTTT. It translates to CASGQTGRNQPQHF.

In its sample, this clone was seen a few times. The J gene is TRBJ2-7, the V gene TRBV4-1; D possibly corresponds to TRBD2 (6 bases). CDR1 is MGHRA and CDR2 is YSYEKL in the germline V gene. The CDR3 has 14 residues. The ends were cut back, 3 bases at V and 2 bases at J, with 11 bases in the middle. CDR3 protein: CASSQGGVAYEQYF. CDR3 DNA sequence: TGCGCCAGCAGCCAGGGCGGGGTGGCCTACGAGCAGTACTTC.

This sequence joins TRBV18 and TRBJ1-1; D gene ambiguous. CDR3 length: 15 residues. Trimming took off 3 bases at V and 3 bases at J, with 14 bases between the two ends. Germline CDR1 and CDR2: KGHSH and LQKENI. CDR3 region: CASSPRRDTDTEAFF. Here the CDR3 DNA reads TGTGCCAGCTCACCGAGACGCGACACGGACACTGAAGCTTTCTTT.

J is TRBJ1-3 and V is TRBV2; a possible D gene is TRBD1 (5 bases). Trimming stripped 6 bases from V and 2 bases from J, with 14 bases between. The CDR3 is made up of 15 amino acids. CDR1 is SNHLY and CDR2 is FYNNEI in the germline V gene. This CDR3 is CASRAGFRPGNTIYF. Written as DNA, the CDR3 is TGTGCCAGCAGGGCAGGGTTTAGGCCTGGAAACACCATATATTTT.

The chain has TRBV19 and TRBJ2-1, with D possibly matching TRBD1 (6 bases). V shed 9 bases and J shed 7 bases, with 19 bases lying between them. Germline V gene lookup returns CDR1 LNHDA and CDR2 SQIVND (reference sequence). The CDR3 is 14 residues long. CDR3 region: CASAGARLINEQFF. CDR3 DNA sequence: TGTGCCAGCGCAGGGGCGCGGCTGATTAATGAGCAGTTCTTC. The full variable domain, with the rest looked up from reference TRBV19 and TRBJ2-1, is DGGITQSPKYLFRKEGQNVTLSCEQNLNHDAMYWYRQDPGQGLRLIYYSQIVNDFQKGDIAEGYSVSREKKESFPLTVTSAQKNPTAFYLCASAGARLINEQFFGPGTRLTVL.

CDR3 sequence (DNA): TGTGCCAGCAGTTTATTCGGGACAGCGTTTGGGCAGCCCCAGCATTTT. Translation gives CASSLFGTAFGQPQHF. The chain couples TRBV28 to TRBJ1-5, with TRBD1 matching 7 bases. CDR1 is MDHEN and CDR2 is SYDVKM in the germline V gene. The CDR3 is made up of 16 amino acids. V shed 1 base and J 7 bases; nucleotides not matched to a gene: 10. The whole variable domain, remainder taken from reference TRBV28 and TRBJ1-5, is DVKVTQSSRYLVKRTGEKVFLECVQDMDHENMFWYRQDPGLGLRLIYFSYDVKMKEKGDIPEGYSVSREKKERFSLILESASTNQTSMYLCASSLFGTAFGQPQHFGDGTRLSIL.

CDR3 in amino acids: CASSLEAGSVNTEAFF. As DNA, the CDR3 is TGTGCCAGCAGCTTAGAGGCCGGGTCAGTGAACACTGAAGCTTTCTTT. The gene calls are TRBV11-2 and TRBJ1-1; D is undetermined. V was cut by 0 bases and J by 0 bases, with 11 bases left in between. The CDR3 has 16 residues. Germline lookup yields CDR1 SGHAT and CDR2 FQNNGV. Using reference TRBV11-2 and TRBJ1-1 for the parts outside the CDR3, the full variable domain is EAGVAQSPRYKIIEKRQSVAFWCNPISGHATLYWYQQILGQGPKLLIQFQNNGVVDDSQLPKDRFSAERLKGVDSTLKIQPAKLEDSAVYLCASSLEAGSVNTEAFFGQGTRLTVV.

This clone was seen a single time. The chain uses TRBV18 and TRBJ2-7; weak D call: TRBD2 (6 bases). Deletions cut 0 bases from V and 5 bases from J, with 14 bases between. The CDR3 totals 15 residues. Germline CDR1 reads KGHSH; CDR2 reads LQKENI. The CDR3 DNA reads TGTGCCAGCTCACCACCATCAGGGAGGAAGGACGAGCAGTACTTC. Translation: CASSPPSGRKDEQYF.

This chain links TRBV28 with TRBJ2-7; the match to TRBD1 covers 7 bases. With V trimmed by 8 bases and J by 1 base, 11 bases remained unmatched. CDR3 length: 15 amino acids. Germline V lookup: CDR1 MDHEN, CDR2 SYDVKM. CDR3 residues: CASANPGQLSYEQYF. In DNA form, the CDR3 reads TGTGCCAGCGCGAACCCGGGACAGCTTTCCTACGAGCAGTACTTC.

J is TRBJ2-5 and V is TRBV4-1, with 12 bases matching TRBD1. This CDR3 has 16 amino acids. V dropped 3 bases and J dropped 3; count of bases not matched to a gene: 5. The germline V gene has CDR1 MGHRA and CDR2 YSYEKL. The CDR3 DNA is TGCGCCAGCAGCCAGCCCGGGACAGGGGGCAAAGAGACCCAGTACTTC. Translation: CASSQPGTGGKETQYF.

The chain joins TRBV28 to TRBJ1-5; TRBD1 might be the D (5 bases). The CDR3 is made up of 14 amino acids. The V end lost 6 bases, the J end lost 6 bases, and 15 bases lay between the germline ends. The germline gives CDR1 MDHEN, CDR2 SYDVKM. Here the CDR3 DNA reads TGTGCCAGCAGGGACGGGACTGCAGGTCAGCCCCAGCATTTT. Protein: CASRDGTAGQPQHF.

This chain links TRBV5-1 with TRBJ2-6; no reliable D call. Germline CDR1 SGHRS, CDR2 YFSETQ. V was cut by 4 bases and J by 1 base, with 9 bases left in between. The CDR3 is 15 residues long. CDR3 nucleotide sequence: TGCGCCAGCAGCCTCCCCTGGTCTGGGGCCAACGTCCTGACTTTC. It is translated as CASSLPWSGANVLTF.

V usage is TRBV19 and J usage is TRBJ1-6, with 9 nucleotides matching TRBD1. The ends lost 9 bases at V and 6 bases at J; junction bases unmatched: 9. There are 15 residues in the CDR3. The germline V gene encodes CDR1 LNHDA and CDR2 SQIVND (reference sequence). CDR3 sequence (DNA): TGTGCCAGCGACCCGGGACAGGGTCCTAATTCACCCCTCCACTTT. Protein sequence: CASDPGQGPNSPLHF.

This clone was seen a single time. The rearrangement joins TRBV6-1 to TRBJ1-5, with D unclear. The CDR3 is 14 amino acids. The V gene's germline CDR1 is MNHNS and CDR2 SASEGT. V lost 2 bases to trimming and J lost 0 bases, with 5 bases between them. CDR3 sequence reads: CASSEQYSNQPQHF. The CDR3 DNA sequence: TGTGCCAGCAGTGAACAGTATAGCAATCAGCCCCAGCATTTT.

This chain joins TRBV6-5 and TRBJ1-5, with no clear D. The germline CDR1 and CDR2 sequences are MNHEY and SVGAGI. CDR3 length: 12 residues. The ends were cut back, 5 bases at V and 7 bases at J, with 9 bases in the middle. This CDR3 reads CASSPLGQPQHF. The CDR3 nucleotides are TGTGCCAGCAGTCCCCTCGGGCAGCCCCAGCATTTT.

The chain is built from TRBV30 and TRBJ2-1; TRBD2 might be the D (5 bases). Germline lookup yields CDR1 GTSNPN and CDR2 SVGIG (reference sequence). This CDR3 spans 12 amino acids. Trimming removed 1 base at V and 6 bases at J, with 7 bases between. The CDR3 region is CAWSDRGNEQFF. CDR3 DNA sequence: TGTGCCTGGAGTGATCGGGGCAATGAGCAGTTCTTC.

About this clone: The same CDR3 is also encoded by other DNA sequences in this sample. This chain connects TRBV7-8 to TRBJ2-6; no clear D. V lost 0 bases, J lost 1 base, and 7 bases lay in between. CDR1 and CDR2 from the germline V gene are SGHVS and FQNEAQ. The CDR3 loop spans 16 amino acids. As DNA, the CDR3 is TGTGCCAGCAGCTTAGCCCGCAGTTCTGGGGCCAACGTCCTGACTTTC. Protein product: CASSLARSSGANVLTF.

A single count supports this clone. CDR3 loop: CASSYLNYGYTF. As DNA, the CDR3 is TGTGCCAGCAGTTACCTAAACTATGGCTACACCTTC. The chain joins TRBV28 to TRBJ1-2; D gene ambiguous. The ends were cut back, 4 bases at V and 2 bases at J, with 5 bases in the middle. CDR3 size: 12 residues. Germline V lookup: CDR1 MDHEN, CDR2 SYDVKM.

The CDR3: CASSARDRGSNTEAFF. The CDR3 DNA is TGTGCCAGCAGCGCCCGGGACAGAGGTTCGAACACTGAAGCTTTCTTT. V and J are TRBV5-6 and TRBJ1-1; 7 bases agree with TRBD1. CDR3 length equals 16 residues. CDR1 and CDR2 from the germline V gene are SGHDT and YYEEEE. The J segment lost 1 base and the V segment lost 4 bases, leaving 10 bases of the junction unmatched.

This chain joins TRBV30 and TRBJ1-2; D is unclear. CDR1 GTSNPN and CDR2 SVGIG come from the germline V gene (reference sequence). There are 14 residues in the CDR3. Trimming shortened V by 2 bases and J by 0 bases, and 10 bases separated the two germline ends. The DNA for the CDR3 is TGTGCCTGGAGTCGAGGACTAACTAACTATGGCTACACCTTC. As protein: CAWSRGLTNYGYTF.

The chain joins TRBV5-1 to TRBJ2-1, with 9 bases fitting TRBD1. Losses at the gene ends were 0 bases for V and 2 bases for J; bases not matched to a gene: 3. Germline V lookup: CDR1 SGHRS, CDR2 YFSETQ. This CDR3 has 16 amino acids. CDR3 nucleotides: TGCGCCAGCAGCTTGGCCCGGGACAGGGCCTACAATGAGCAGTTCTTC. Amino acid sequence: CASSLARDRAYNEQFF.

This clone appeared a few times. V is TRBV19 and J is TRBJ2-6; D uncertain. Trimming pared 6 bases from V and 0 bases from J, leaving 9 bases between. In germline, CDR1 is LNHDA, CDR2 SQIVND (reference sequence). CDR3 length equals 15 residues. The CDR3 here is CASRGLYSGANVLTF. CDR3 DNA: TGTGCCAGTAGAGGGCTGTACTCTGGGGCCAACGTCCTGACTTTC. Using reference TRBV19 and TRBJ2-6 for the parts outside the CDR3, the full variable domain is DGGITQSPKYLFRKEGQNVTLSCEQNLNHDAMYWYRQDPGQGLRLIYYSQIVNDFQKGDIAEGYSVSREKKESFPLTVTSAQKNPTAFYLCASRGLYSGANVLTFGAGSRLTVL.